The 5 T cell receptor beta chains presented below share a single source sample, sequenced in a study of CD8 T cells in ankylosing spondylitis. TCRdb re-analysed the 5' RACE reads in MiXCR, keeping a single row per CDR3 protein. The profile shows around 770,000 distinct CDR3 sequences, under 20% of them singletons. Study-wide findings and caveats: Ankylosing spondylitis blood appeared to carry a characteristic TCR beta motif of fewer than 10 highly homologous variants.

These TCRs are of unknown antigen specificity. The specimen was blood, either unsorted or a sorted T cell fraction (not recorded which). Receptor source: a male donor with ankylosing spondylitis.

In its sample, this clonotype was seen many times. The chain recombines TRBV4-1 with TRBJ1-2; no clear D gene. This CDR3 contains 13 residues. V lost 1 base, J lost 4 bases, and 7 bases lay in between. The germline V gene has CDR1 MGHRA and CDR2 YSYEKL. CDR3 loop: CASSQGQTYGYTF. The CDR3 DNA reads as TGCGCCAGCAGCCAAGGACAAACCTATGGCTACACCTTC.

This chain joins TRBV18 and TRBJ2-5; D is unclear. Trimming left V 2 bases short and J 5 bases short, with 6 bases between. Germline V gene lookup returns CDR1 KGHSH and CDR2 LQKENI. The CDR3 runs to 12 residues. CDR3 region: CASSPVPETQYF. CDR3 sequence (DNA): TGTGCCAGCTCACCAGTCCCGGAGACCCAGTACTTC.

J is TRBJ2-2 and V is TRBV7-2; 8 nucleotides line up with TRBD1. Germline CDR1 SGHTA, CDR2 FQGNSA. This CDR3 contains 16 residues. Trimming at V came to 5 bases and at J to 6 bases, leaving 11 bases not matched to a gene. DNA for the CDR3: TGTGCCAGCAGCGGCCGGGACAGGTTTAGGGCCGGGGAGCTGTTTTTT. Residues: CASSGRDRFRAGELFF.

The gene calls are TRBV5-1 and TRBJ1-6; D is ambiguous. Per the germline V gene, CDR1 is SGHRS and CDR2 is YFSETQ. Trimming left V 4 bases short and J 0 bases short, with 14 bases between. CDR3 length: 17 residues. This chain's CDR3 is CASSRQAASSYNSPLHF. Here the CDR3 DNA reads TGCGCCAGCAGCAGGCAGGCCGCGAGCTCCTATAATTCACCCCTCCACTTT.

This chain uses TRBV20-1 with TRBJ2-3; tentative D call: TRBD2 (5 bases). CDR3 length: 16 amino acids. V was trimmed by 2 bases and J by 0 bases, leaving 15 bases between them. Germline CDR1 reads DFQATT; CDR2 reads SNEGSKA (reference sequence). In DNA, the CDR3 is TGCAGTGCTAGACCCGGGGTAGCGCCTAGCACAGATACGCAGTATTTT. It codes for CSARPGVAPSTDTQYF.